A selection of T cell receptor beta chains follows, all from one sample in a study of blood T cell repertoires in COVID-19. TCRdb keeps only in-frame clones here, not all; method: immunoSEQ multiplex PCR. The sample records 90,000 to 130,000 clones, approximately 83% being singletons. The sequenced sample consisted of peripheral blood. The receptors were sampled from a woman in her seventies with acute or convalescent COVID-19. CDR3s include the opening cysteine and the closing phenylalanine or tryptophan. D genes are given only for firm matches. Size tells how often a clone was seen (once, few, many) or the class of an expanded clone, and some rows leave it out.

V gene: TRBV7-9; clone size: -; D gene: -; J gene: TRBJ1-4; CDR3 protein: CASSLDDRGGEKLFF; CDR3 DNA: TGTGCCAGCAGCTTAGACGATCGCGGGGGTGAAAAACTGTTTTTT
V gene: TRBV27; clone size: -; D gene: -; J gene: TRBJ1-1; CDR3 protein: CASNPLWNPGTEAFF; CDR3 DNA: TGTGCCAGCAATCCATTATGGAACCCGGGCACTGAAGCTTTCTTT
V gene: TRBV5-1; clone size: -; D gene: -; J gene: TRBJ1-1; CDR3 protein: CASSLGGGGPSTEAFF; CDR3 DNA: TGCGCCAGCAGTCTTGGCGGGGGGGGCCCGAGCACTGAAGCTTTCTTT
V gene: TRBV5-1; clone size: -; D gene: -; J gene: TRBJ2-3; CDR3 protein: CASSLARGSGDTQYF; CDR3 DNA: TGCGCCAGCAGCTTGGCCCGGGGGTCTGGAGATACGCAGTATTTT
V gene: TRBV14; clone size: -; D gene: TRBD2; J gene: TRBJ2-1; CDR3 protein: CASSQGVWAGASYNEQFF; CDR3 DNA: TGTGCCAGCAGCCAAGGGGTATGGGCGGGAGCGTCCTACAATGAGCAGTTCTTC
V gene: TRBV7-2; clone size: -; D gene: TRBD1; J gene: TRBJ2-1; CDR3 protein: CASSSGTGGNEQFF; CDR3 DNA: TGTGCCAGCAGCTCTGGGACAGGGGGCAATGAGCAGTTCTTC
V gene: TRBV6-2/TRBV6-3; clone size: -; D gene: -; J gene: TRBJ1-1; CDR3 protein: CASSYSKAGPNTEAFF; CDR3 DNA: TGTGCCAGCAGTTACTCGAAGGCAGGGCCGAACACTGAAGCTTTCTTT
V gene: TRBV18; clone size: few; D gene: TRBD1; J gene: TRBJ1-6; CDR3 protein: CASSLDRGNSPLHF; CDR3 DNA: TGTGCCAGCTCCCTCGACAGGGGAAATTCACCCCTCCACTTT
V gene: TRBV11-2; clone size: -; D gene: -; J gene: TRBJ1-2; CDR3 protein: CASSLDYRDGYTF; CDR3 DNA: TGTGCCAGCAGCTTAGATTACAGGGATGGCTACACCTTC
V gene: TRBV18; clone size: -; D gene: -; J gene: TRBJ1-5; CDR3 protein: CASSRGDQPQHF; CDR3 DNA: TGTGCCAGCTCACGGGGGGATCAGCCCCAGCATTTT
V gene: TRBV11-3; clone size: -; D gene: -; J gene: TRBJ2-1; CDR3 protein: CASSLGGSKNEQFF; CDR3 DNA: TGTGCCAGCAGCTTAGGTGGGAGTAAAAATGAGCAGTTCTTC
V gene: TRBV5-1; clone size: -; D gene: TRBD1; J gene: TRBJ1-3; CDR3 protein: CASRPGGGGNTIYF; CDR3 DNA: TGCGCCAGCAGACCAGGGGGTGGCGGAAACACCATATATTTT
V gene: TRBV5-4; clone size: few; D gene: -; J gene: TRBJ2-2; CDR3 protein: CASSPTSNTGELFF; CDR3 DNA: TGTGCCAGCAGCCCAACTTCGAACACCGGGGAGCTGTTTTTT
V gene: TRBV19; clone size: -; D gene: TRBD1; J gene: TRBJ2-3; CDR3 protein: CASSMGQGSTDTQYF; CDR3 DNA: TGTGCCAGTAGTATGGGACAGGGTAGCACAGATACGCAGTATTTT
V gene: TRBV28; clone size: -; D gene: -; J gene: TRBJ1-2; CDR3 protein: CASRRANYGYTF; CDR3 DNA: TGTGCCAGCAGGAGGGCTAACTATGGCTACACCTTC
V gene: TRBV12-2; clone size: -; D gene: -; J gene: TRBJ2-1; CDR3 protein: CASRLGLAGGSYNEQFF; CDR3 DNA: TGTGCAAGTCGCTTAGGACTAGCGGGAGGCTCCTACAATGAGCAGTTCTTC
V gene: TRBV7-2; clone size: -; D gene: -; J gene: TRBJ1-4; CDR3 protein: CASSLRERNEKLFF; CDR3 DNA: TGTGCCAGCAGCTTGAGGGAGAGAAATGAAAAACTGTTTTTT
V gene: TRBV27; clone size: -; D gene: -; J gene: TRBJ2-7; CDR3 protein: CASSLLRSSYEQYF; CDR3 DNA: TGTGCCAGCAGTTTATTGCGAAGCTCCTACGAGCAGTACTTC
V gene: TRBV7-2; clone size: -; D gene: TRBD1; J gene: TRBJ2-2; CDR3 protein: CASRGEQGVGTGELFF; CDR3 DNA: TGTGCCAGCAGGGGAGAACAGGGGGTAGGCACCGGGGAGCTGTTTTTT
V gene: TRBV7-9; clone size: few; D gene: -; J gene: TRBJ2-1; CDR3 protein: CASAWVEGIDEQFF; CDR3 DNA: TGTGCCAGCGCTTGGGTGGAGGGGATCGATGAGCAGTTCTTC
V gene: TRBV6-2/TRBV6-3; clone size: -; D gene: -; J gene: TRBJ2-3; CDR3 protein: CASSPRNRVTDTQYF; CDR3 DNA: TGTGCCAGCAGTCCCCGGAACAGGGTAACAGATACGCAGTATTTT
V gene: TRBV4-1; clone size: -; D gene: TRBD2; J gene: TRBJ2-3; CDR3 protein: CASSQEQLAGLTDTQYF; CDR3 DNA: TGCGCCAGCAGCCAAGAACAACTAGCGGGTCTAACAGATACGCAGTATTTT
V gene: TRBV7-2; clone size: -; D gene: -; J gene: TRBJ2-2; CDR3 protein: CASSLYTGNTGELFF; CDR3 DNA: TGTGCCAGCAGCTTATATACGGGGAACACCGGGGAGCTGTTTTTT
V gene: TRBV2; clone size: -; D gene: TRBD2; J gene: TRBJ2-7; CDR3 protein: CASRESGRAPYEQYF; CDR3 DNA: TGTGCCAGCAGGGAGAGCGGGAGGGCACCCTACGAGCAGTACTTC
V gene: TRBV28; clone size: -; D gene: -; J gene: TRBJ1-3; CDR3 protein: CASEDRSRNTIYF; CDR3 DNA: TGTGCCAGCGAGGACAGATCTAGAAACACCATATATTTT
V gene: TRBV7-8; clone size: -; D gene: -; J gene: TRBJ1-4; CDR3 protein: CASSSEQAMGEKLFF; CDR3 DNA: TGTGCCAGCAGCTCGGAACAGGCTATGGGTGAAAAACTGTTTTTT
V gene: TRBV5-1; clone size: -; D gene: -; J gene: TRBJ1-5; CDR3 protein: CASSLEGGNQPQHF; CDR3 DNA: TGCGCCAGCAGCTTGGAAGGGGGAAATCAGCCCCAGCATTTT
V gene: TRBV18; clone size: -; D gene: TRBD1; J gene: TRBJ1-4; CDR3 protein: CASSPRQGAADSNEKLFF; CDR3 DNA: TGTGCCAGCTCACCCCGACAGGGGGCGGCGGATTCTAATGAAAAACTGTTTTTT
V gene: TRBV10-3; clone size: -; D gene: TRBD1; J gene: TRBJ1-2; CDR3 protein: CAISGGLQGADGYTF; CDR3 DNA: TGTGCCATCAGTGGGGGGCTACAGGGGGCAGATGGCTACACCTTC
V gene: TRBV6-1; clone size: few; D gene: -; J gene: TRBJ1-2; CDR3 protein: CASSEALWRFRYGYTF; CDR3 DNA: TGTGCCAGCAGTGAAGCCCTGTGGCGGTTCCGCTATGGCTACACCTTC
V gene: TRBV28; clone size: -; D gene: TRBD2; J gene: TRBJ2-1; CDR3 protein: CASRPSGLAAYNEQFF; CDR3 DNA: TGTGCCAGCAGACCTTCGGGACTAGCGGCCTACAATGAGCAGTTCTTC
V gene: TRBV3-1/TRBV3-2; clone size: -; D gene: TRBD2; J gene: TRBJ2-7; CDR3 protein: CASSHQTSGSYEQYF; CDR3 DNA: TGTGCCAGCAGCCACCAGACTAGCGGGAGCTACGAGCAGTACTTC
V gene: TRBV7-2; clone size: -; D gene: TRBD2; J gene: TRBJ2-1; CDR3 protein: CASSLAPGGGASYNEQFF; CDR3 DNA: TGTGCCAGCAGCTTAGCGCCGGGCGGGGGGGCATCTTACAATGAGCAGTTCTTC
V gene: TRBV7-2; clone size: -; D gene: -; J gene: TRBJ1-3; CDR3 protein: CASSYRVGNTIYF; CDR3 DNA: TGTGCCAGCAGTTACAGGGTCGGAAACACCATATATTTT
V gene: TRBV4-1; clone size: -; D gene: TRBD2; J gene: TRBJ2-1; CDR3 protein: CASSQAPSGHTYNEQFF; CDR3 DNA: TGCGCCAGCAGCCAAGCACCTAGCGGGCATACCTACAATGAGCAGTTCTTC
V gene: TRBV5-1; clone size: -; D gene: -; J gene: TRBJ1-3; CDR3 protein: CASSLDRQPLQGNTIYF; CDR3 DNA: TGCGCCAGCAGCTTGGACAGGCAACCTCTTCAGGGAAACACCATATATTTT
V gene: TRBV6-5; clone size: -; D gene: TRBD2; J gene: TRBJ2-1; CDR3 protein: CASRAGAYNEQFF; CDR3 DNA: TGTGCCAGCAGGGCGGGGGCCTACAATGAGCAGTTCTTC
V gene: TRBV28; clone size: -; D gene: -; J gene: TRBJ1-5; CDR3 protein: CASWGGLEAPQHF; CDR3 DNA: TGTGCCAGCTGGGGGGGGTTAGAGGCACCCCAGCATTTT
V gene: TRBV5-8; clone size: -; D gene: TRBD2; J gene: TRBJ2-1; CDR3 protein: CASSSGTSGSSNEQFF; CDR3 DNA: TGTGCCAGCAGCTCAGGGACTAGCGGGAGTAGTAATGAGCAGTTCTTC
V gene: TRBV27; clone size: -; D gene: TRBD1; J gene: TRBJ1-6; CDR3 protein: CASSLDRAKGSPLHF; CDR3 DNA: TGTGCCAGCAGTCTAGACAGGGCAAAGGGGTCACCCCTCCACTTT
V gene: TRBV13; clone size: -; D gene: -; J gene: TRBJ1-3; CDR3 protein: CASSASHRVGNTIYF; CDR3 DNA: TGTGCCAGCAGCGCCTCTCACAGGGTTGGAAACACCATATATTTT
V gene: TRBV5-4; clone size: -; D gene: -; J gene: TRBJ2-7; CDR3 protein: CASSASGRALYEQYF; CDR3 DNA: TGTGCCAGCAGCGCAAGTGGCAGGGCTTTGTACGAGCAGTACTTC
V gene: TRBV7-3; clone size: few; D gene: TRBD1; J gene: TRBJ2-7; CDR3 protein: CASSATGTGSSYEQYF; CDR3 DNA: TGTGCCAGCAGCGCGACCGGGACAGGGAGCTCCTACGAGCAGTACTTC
V gene: TRBV28; clone size: -; D gene: TRBD2; J gene: TRBJ2-7; CDR3 protein: CASNTFRRGGKYF; CDR3 DNA: TGTGCCAGCAACACCTTTAGACGGGGGGGGAAGTACTTC
V gene: TRBV6-5; clone size: -; D gene: TRBD1; J gene: TRBJ1-6; CDR3 protein: CASSDRGSRSPLHF; CDR3 DNA: TGTGCCAGCAGCGACAGGGGCTCACGATCACCCCTCCACTTT
V gene: TRBV24-1; clone size: -; D gene: -; J gene: TRBJ2-3; CDR3 protein: CATSAREDTQYF; CDR3 DNA: TGTGCCACCAGCGCACGGGAGGATACGCAGTATTTT
V gene: TRBV28; clone size: -; D gene: TRBD2; J gene: TRBJ2-5; CDR3 protein: CASSPRVGRHQETQYF; CDR3 DNA: TGTGCCAGCAGTCCCCGTGTCGGGAGGCACCAAGAGACCCAGTACTTC
V gene: TRBV18; clone size: -; D gene: -; J gene: TRBJ2-2; CDR3 protein: CATHSDSYVTGELFF; CDR3 DNA: TGTGCCACTCATTCGGACAGCTATGTCACCGGGGAGCTGTTTTTT
V gene: TRBV7-3; clone size: -; D gene: TRBD2; J gene: TRBJ2-5; CDR3 protein: CASSPRAGSAGEETQYF; CDR3 DNA: TGTGCCAGCAGCCCCCGCGCGGGTTCAGCGGGGGAAGAGACCCAGTACTTC
V gene: TRBV7-2; clone size: once; D gene: -; J gene: TRBJ2-1; CDR3 protein: CASSFWGRSYNEQFF; CDR3 DNA: TGTGCCAGCAGCTTCTGGGGCAGGTCCTACAATGAGCAGTTCTTC
V gene: TRBV6-5; clone size: -; D gene: -; J gene: TRBJ1-2; CDR3 protein: CATSLADGYGYTF; CDR3 DNA: TGTGCCACCAGTTTAGCGGACGGGTATGGCTACACCTTC
V gene: TRBV5-1; clone size: -; D gene: TRBD1; J gene: TRBJ2-3; CDR3 protein: CASSPDRGTDTQYF; CDR3 DNA: TGCGCCAGCAGCCCGGACAGGGGTACAGATACGCAGTATTTT
V gene: TRBV28; clone size: -; D gene: TRBD1; J gene: TRBJ1-2; CDR3 protein: CASSPGGQGTNYGYTF; CDR3 DNA: TGTGCCAGCAGCCCAGGGGGACAGGGGACTAACTATGGCTACACCTTC
V gene: TRBV5-1; clone size: -; D gene: TRBD1; J gene: TRBJ1-2; CDR3 protein: CASSLGTASYGYTF; CDR3 DNA: TGCGCCAGCAGCCTGGGGACAGCGTCCTATGGCTACACCTTC
V gene: TRBV2; clone size: -; D gene: TRBD2; J gene: TRBJ2-3; CDR3 protein: CASTPPLLAGAPDTQYF; CDR3 DNA: TGTGCCAGCACCCCTCCCCTACTAGCGGGGGCCCCAGATACGCAGTATTTT
V gene: TRBV29-1; clone size: -; D gene: TRBD1; J gene: TRBJ2-7; CDR3 protein: CSVLGQGAFYEQYF; CDR3 DNA: TGCAGCGTTTTGGGACAGGGTGCCTTTTACGAGCAGTACTTC
V gene: TRBV3-1/TRBV3-2; clone size: -; D gene: -; J gene: TRBJ1-3; CDR3 protein: CASSPTDSGNTIYF; CDR3 DNA: TGTGCCAGCAGCCCCACAGATTCTGGAAACACCATATATTTT
V gene: TRBV6-5; clone size: -; D gene: TRBD1; J gene: TRBJ1-1; CDR3 protein: CASSNTGGANTEAFF; CDR3 DNA: TGTGCCAGCAGCAATACAGGGGGCGCAAACACTGAAGCTTTCTTT
V gene: TRBV5-1; clone size: -; D gene: TRBD1; J gene: TRBJ2-2; CDR3 protein: CASSPDRVTNTGELFF; CDR3 DNA: TGCGCCAGCAGCCCGGACAGGGTTACGAACACCGGGGAGCTGTTTTTT